This is a list of T cell receptor beta chains from one sample in a study of beta chain features in type 1 diabetes. TCRdb's copy holds only in-frame clones and misses some; the assay was immunoSEQ multiplex PCR. The sample holds roughly 500,000 clones, about an eighth seen once. The sequencing input was naive CD4+ T cells from blood. These receptors all come from a woman between 18 and 29 years old in good health. Both conserved end residues are part of each CDR3. The D gene is left open where the match is weak. Not all rows give a size; the values are once, few, many and, for expanded clones, a class.

size: few; V: TRBV7-6; D: .; J: TRBJ2-7; CDR3: CASSSGTGRREQYF; DNA: TGTGCCAGCAGCTCAGGCACAGGGCGAAGGGAGCAGTACTTC
size: few; V: TRBV5-4; D: .; J: TRBJ2-1; CDR3: CASSPGGSATYNEQFF; DNA: TGTGCCAGCAGCCCCGGGGGTAGCGCGACCTACAATGAGCAGTTCTTC
size: few; V: TRBV19; D: .; J: TRBJ1-5; CDR3: CASSPTLDRNDNQPQHF; DNA: TGTGCCAGTAGTCCCACCCTCGACAGGAACGACAATCAGCCCCAGCATTTT
size: few; V: TRBV7-8; D: TRBD1; J: TRBJ2-4; CDR3: CASSGRTGSAIAKNIQYF; DNA: TGTGCCAGCAGCGGGCGGACAGGGTCGGCTATAGCCAAAAACATTCAGTACTTC
size: few; V: TRBV4-3; D: TRBD1; J: TRBJ2-7; CDR3: CASSLRTGMVDEQYF; DNA: TGCGCCAGCAGCCTCCGGACAGGGATGGTAGACGAGCAGTACTTC
size: few; V: TRBV7-9; D: .; J: TRBJ2-7; CDR3: CASSLFLVDEQYF; DNA: TGTGCCAGCAGCTTATTTTTAGTGGACGAGCAGTACTTC
size: .; V: TRBV7-2; D: TRBD1; J: TRBJ2-5; CDR3: CASSLVAGQGFGETQYF; DNA: TGTGCCAGCAGCTTAGTAGCGGGACAGGGGTTTGGGGAGACCCAGTACTTC
size: .; V: TRBV5-5; D: .; J: TRBJ2-5; CDR3: CASMTVVGETQYF; DNA: TGTGCCAGCATGACAGTGGTGGGAGAGACCCAGTACTTC
size: few; V: TRBV7-2; D: .; J: TRBJ2-7; CDR3: CASSETEYEQYF; DNA: TGTGCCAGCAGCGAGACGGAGTACGAGCAGTACTTC
size: .; V: TRBV9; D: TRBD1; J: TRBJ2-1; CDR3: CASSPRGTATYNEQFF; DNA: TGTGCCAGCAGCCCGCGAGGGACAGCCACCTACAATGAGCAGTTCTTC
size: .; V: TRBV14; D: .; J: TRBJ2-5; CDR3: CASSPIRTGAETQYF; DNA: TGTGCCAGCAGCCCGATCCGAACGGGGGCTGAGACCCAGTACTTC
size: few; V: TRBV9; D: .; J: TRBJ1-3; CDR3: CASSGDVAGNTIYF; DNA: TGTGCCAGCAGCGGCGACGTGGCTGGAAACACCATATATTTT
size: .; V: TRBV13; D: .; J: TRBJ1-1; CDR3: CASSHTGRLGVNTEAFF; DNA: TGTGCCAGCAGCCATACCGGACGGTTGGGAGTGAACACTGAAGCTTTCTTT
size: .; V: TRBV9; D: .; J: TRBJ1-1; CDR3: CASSAYAGAKGTEAFF; DNA: TGTGCCAGCAGCGCCTACGCCGGGGCAAAGGGCACTGAAGCTTTCTTT
size: many; V: TRBV14; D: TRBD2; J: TRBJ2-3; CDR3: CASSRFLAGSTDTQYF; DNA: TGTGCCAGCAGCCGCTTCCTAGCGGGGAGCACAGATACGCAGTATTTT
size: .; V: TRBV19; D: .; J: TRBJ1-5; CDR3: CASISRDRGNQPQHF; DNA: TGTGCCAGTATCTCACGGGACCGGGGCAATCAGCCCCAGCATTTT
size: few; V: TRBV9; D: .; J: TRBJ2-7; CDR3: CASSGPGSYEQYF; DNA: TGTGCCAGCAGCGGCCCAGGGAGCTACGAGCAGTACTTC
size: .; V: TRBV7-9; D: .; J: TRBJ2-1; CDR3: CASSASNEQFF; DNA: TGTGCCAGCAGCGCCAGCAATGAGCAGTTCTTC
size: .; V: TRBV7-8; D: TRBD2; J: TRBJ2-3; CDR3: CASRFTLAGVPDTQYF; DNA: TGTGCCAGCAGGTTCACACTAGCGGGAGTTCCAGATACGCAGTATTTT
size: .; V: TRBV29-1; D: .; J: TRBJ2-1; CDR3: CSVTDSRQFF; DNA: TGCAGCGTTACAGACAGCCGTCAGTTCTTC
size: few; V: TRBV14; D: .; J: TRBJ2-2; CDR3: CASSQVSRRTGELFF; DNA: TGTGCCAGCAGCCAAGTGTCTCGTAGGACCGGGGAGCTGTTTTTT
size: .; V: TRBV14; D: .; J: TRBJ2-1; CDR3: CASSQAQWTGWRFF; DNA: TGTGCCAGCAGCCAAGCCCAGTGGACGGGCTGGCGGTTCTTC
size: .; V: TRBV5-6; D: TRBD2; J: TRBJ2-1; CDR3: CASSLQLAGGKSYNEQFF; DNA: TGTGCCAGCAGCTTACAGCTAGCGGGAGGCAAAAGTTACAATGAGCAGTTCTTC
size: .; V: TRBV6-6; D: .; J: TRBJ2-3; CDR3: CASSYGSGQMADTQYF; DNA: TGTGCCAGCAGTTACGGGAGCGGGCAGATGGCAGATACGCAGTATTTT
size: few; V: TRBV9; D: .; J: TRBJ2-1; CDR3: CASSGGPLYNEQFF; DNA: TGTGCCAGCAGCGGAGGGCCACTTTACAATGAGCAGTTCTTC
size: .; V: TRBV7-2; D: .; J: TRBJ2-2; CDR3: CASSLGGANTGELFF; DNA: TGTGCCAGCAGCTTAGGGGGCGCGAACACCGGGGAGCTGTTTTTT
size: .; V: TRBV11-2; D: .; J: TRBJ2-7; CDR3: CASSPHGRKTTYEQYF; DNA: TGTGCCAGCAGCCCTCACGGGCGGAAGACGACCTACGAGCAGTACTTC
size: .; V: TRBV29-1; D: .; J: TRBJ1-5; CDR3: CSVVGQSNQPQHF; DNA: TGCAGCGTTGTTGGACAGAGCAATCAGCCCCAGCATTTT
size: few; V: TRBV5-4; D: .; J: TRBJ1-3; CDR3: CASSLSGNTIYF; DNA: TGTGCCAGCAGCTTATCTGGAAACACCATATATTTT
size: few; V: TRBV5-4; D: .; J: TRBJ2-3; CDR3: CASSLLVDRSTDTQYF; DNA: TGTGCCAGCAGCTTGCTGGTAGACAGAAGCACAGATACGCAGTATTTT